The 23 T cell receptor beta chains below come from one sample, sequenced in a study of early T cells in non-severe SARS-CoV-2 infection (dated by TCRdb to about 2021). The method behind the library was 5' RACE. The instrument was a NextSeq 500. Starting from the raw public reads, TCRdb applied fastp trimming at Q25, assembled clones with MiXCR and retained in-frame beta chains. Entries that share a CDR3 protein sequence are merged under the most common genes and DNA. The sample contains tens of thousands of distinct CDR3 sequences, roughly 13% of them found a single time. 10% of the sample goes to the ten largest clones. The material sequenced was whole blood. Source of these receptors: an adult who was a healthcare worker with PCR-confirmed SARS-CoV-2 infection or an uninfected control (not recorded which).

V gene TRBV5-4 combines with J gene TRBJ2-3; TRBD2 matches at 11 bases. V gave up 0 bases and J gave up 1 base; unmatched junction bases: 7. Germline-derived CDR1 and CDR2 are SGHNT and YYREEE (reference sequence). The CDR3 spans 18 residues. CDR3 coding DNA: TGTGCCAGCAGCTTGGAACTAGCGGGGGTGGATGGCACAGATACGCAGTATTTT. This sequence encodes CASSLELAGVDGTDTQYF.

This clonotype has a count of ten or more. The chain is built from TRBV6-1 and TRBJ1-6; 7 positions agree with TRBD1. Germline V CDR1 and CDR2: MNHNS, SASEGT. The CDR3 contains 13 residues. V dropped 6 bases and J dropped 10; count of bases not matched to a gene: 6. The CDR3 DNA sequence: TGTGCCAGCAGCGCAGGGGGTGAATCACCCCTCCACTTT. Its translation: CASSAGGESPLHF.

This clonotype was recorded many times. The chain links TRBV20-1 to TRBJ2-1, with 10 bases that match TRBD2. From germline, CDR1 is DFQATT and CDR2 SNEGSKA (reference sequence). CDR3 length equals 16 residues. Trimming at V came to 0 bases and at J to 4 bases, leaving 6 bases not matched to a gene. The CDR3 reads CSARDIAGGDYNEQFF. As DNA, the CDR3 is TGCAGTGCTAGAGATATAGCGGGGGGTGATTACAATGAGCAGTTCTTC.

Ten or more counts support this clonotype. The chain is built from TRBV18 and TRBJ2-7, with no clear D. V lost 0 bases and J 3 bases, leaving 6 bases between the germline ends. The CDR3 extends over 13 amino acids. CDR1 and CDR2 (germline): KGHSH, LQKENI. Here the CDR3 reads CASSPPSDYEQYF. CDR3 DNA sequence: TGTGCCAGCTCACCACCATCAGACTACGAGCAGTACTTC. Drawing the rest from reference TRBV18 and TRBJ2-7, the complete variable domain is NAGVMQNPRHLVRRRGQEARLRCSPMKGHSHVYWYRQLPEEGLKFMVYLQKENIIDESGMPKERFSAEFPKEGPSILRIQQVVRGDSAAYFCASSPPSDYEQYFGPGTRLTVT.

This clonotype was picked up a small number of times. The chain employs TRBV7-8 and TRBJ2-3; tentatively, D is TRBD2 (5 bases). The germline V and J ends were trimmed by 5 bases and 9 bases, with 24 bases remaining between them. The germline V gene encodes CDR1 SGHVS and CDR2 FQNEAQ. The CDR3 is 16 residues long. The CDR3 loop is CASSSSARTFYVTQYF. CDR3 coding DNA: TGTGCCAGCAGCAGCTCTGCCAGGACTTTCTATGTGACGCAGTATTTT.

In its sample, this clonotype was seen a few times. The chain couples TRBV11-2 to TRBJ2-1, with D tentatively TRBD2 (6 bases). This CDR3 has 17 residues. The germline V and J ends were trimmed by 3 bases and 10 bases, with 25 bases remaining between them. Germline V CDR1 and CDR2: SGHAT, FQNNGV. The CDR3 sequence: CASSFYFGTLAYREQFF. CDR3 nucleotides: TGTGCCAGCAGCTTCTACTTCGGGACTCTAGCATACAGGGAGCAGTTCTTC.

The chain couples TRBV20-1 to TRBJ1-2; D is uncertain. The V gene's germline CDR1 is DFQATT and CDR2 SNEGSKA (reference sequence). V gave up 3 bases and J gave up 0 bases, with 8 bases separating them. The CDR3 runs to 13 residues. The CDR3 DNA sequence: TGCAGTGCTAGTGAAGGAGCTAACTATGGCTACACCTTC. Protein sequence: CSASEGANYGYTF.

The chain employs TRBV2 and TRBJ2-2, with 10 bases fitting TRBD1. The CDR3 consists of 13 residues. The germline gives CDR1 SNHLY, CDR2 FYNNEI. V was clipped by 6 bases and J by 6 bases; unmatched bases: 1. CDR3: CASRDRGAGELFF. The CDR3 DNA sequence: TGTGCCAGCAGGGACAGGGGGGCCGGGGAGCTGTTTTTT. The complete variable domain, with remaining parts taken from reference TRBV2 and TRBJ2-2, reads EPEVTQTPSHQVTQMGQEVILRCVPISNHLYFYWYRQILGQKVEFLVSFYNNEISEKSEIFDDQFSVERPDGSNFTLKIRSTKLEDSAMYFCASRDRGAGELFFGEGSRLTVL.

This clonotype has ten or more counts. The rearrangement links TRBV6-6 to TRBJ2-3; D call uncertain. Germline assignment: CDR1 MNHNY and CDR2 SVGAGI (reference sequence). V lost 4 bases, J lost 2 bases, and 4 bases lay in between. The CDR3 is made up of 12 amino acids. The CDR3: CASSSDTDTQYF. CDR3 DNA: TGTGCCAGCAGTTCCGACACAGATACGCAGTATTTT.

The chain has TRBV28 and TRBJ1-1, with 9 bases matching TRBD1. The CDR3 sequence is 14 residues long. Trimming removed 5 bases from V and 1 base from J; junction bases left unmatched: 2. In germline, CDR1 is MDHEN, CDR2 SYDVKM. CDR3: CASSLDRGNTEAFF. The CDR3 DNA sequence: TGTGCCAGCAGTCTGGACAGGGGGAACACTGAAGCTTTCTTT.

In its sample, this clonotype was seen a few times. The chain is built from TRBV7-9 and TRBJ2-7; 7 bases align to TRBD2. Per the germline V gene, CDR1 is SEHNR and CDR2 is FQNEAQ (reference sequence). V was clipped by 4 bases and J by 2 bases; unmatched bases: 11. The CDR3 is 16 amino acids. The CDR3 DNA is TGTGCCAGCAGCTCCCCCAGAAGCGGGGCCCCCTACGAGCAGTACTTC. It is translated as CASSSPRSGAPYEQYF.

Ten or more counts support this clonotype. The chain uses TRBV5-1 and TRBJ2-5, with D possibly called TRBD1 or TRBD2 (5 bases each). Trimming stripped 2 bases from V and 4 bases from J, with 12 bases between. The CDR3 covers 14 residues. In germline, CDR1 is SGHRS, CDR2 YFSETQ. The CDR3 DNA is TGCGCCAGCAGCTTCCTTGGGACGACAGAGACCCAGTACTTC. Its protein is CASSFLGTTETQYF.

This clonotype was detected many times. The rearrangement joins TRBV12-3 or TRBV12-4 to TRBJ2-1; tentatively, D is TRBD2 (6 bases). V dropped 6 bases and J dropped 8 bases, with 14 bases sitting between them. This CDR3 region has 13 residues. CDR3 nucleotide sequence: TGTGCCAGCAGGCGCTGGTCGGGGGATGAGCAGTTCTTC. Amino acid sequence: CASRRWSGDEQFF.

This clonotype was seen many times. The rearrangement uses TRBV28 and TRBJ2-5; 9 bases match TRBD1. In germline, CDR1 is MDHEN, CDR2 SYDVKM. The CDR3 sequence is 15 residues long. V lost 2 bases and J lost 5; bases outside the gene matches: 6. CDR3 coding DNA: TGTGCCAGCAGTTTACCCACAGGGGGCGGCGAGACCCAGTACTTC. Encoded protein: CASSLPTGGGETQYF.

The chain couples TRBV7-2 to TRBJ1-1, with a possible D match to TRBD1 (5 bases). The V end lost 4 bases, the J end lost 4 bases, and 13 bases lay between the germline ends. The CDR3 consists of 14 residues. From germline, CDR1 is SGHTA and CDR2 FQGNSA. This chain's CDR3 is CASSSSRDGTEAFF. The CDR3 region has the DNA TGTGCCAGCAGCTCGAGCAGGGACGGCACTGAAGCTTTCTTT.

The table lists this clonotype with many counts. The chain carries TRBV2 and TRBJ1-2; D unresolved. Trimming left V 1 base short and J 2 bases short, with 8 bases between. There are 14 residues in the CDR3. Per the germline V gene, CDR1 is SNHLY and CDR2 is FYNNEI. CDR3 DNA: TGTGCCAGCAGTGAAGTGTTGGGGAACTATGGCTACACCTTC. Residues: CASSEVLGNYGYTF.

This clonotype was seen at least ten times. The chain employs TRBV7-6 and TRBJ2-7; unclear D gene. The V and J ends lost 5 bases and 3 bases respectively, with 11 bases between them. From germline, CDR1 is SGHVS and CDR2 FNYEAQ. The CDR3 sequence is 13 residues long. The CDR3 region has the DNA TGTGCCAGCAGCAAAGGACCGAACTACGAGCAGTACTTC. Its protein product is CASSKGPNYEQYF.

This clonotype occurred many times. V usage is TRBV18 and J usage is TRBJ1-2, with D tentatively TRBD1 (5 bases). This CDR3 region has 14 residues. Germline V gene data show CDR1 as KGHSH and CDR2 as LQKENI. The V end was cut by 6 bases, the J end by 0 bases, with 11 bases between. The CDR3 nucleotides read TGTGCCAGCTCCCTTGGGGGATCTAACTATGGCTACACCTTC. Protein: CASSLGGSNYGYTF.

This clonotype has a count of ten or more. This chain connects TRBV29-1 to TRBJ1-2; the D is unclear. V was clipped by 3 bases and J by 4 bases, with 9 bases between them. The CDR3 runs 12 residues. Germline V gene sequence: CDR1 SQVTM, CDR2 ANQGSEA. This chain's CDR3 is CSVDETLYGYTF. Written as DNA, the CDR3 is TGCAGCGTTGATGAGACACTCTATGGCTACACCTTC.

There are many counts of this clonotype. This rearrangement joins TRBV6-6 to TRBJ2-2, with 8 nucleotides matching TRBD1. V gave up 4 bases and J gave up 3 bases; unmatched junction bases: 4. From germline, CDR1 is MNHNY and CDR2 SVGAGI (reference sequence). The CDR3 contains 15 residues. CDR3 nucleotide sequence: TGTGCCAGCAGTTCCGGGACAGGCTACACCGGGGAGCTGTTTTTT. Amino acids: CASSSGTGYTGELFF.

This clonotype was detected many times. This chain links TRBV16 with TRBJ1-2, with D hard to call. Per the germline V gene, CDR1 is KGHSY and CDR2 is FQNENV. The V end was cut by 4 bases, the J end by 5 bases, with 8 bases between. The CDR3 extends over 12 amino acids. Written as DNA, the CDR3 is TGTGCCAGCAGCCCGTCCGGGTATGGCTACACCTTC. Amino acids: CASSPSGYGYTF.

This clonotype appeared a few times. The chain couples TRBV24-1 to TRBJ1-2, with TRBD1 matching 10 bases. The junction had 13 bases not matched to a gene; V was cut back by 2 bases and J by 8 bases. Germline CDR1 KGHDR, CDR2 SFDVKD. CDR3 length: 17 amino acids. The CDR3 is CATSDSGTGDLTEGYTF. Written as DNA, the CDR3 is TGTGCCACCAGTGATTCAGGGACAGGGGATTTAACGGAAGGCTACACCTTC.

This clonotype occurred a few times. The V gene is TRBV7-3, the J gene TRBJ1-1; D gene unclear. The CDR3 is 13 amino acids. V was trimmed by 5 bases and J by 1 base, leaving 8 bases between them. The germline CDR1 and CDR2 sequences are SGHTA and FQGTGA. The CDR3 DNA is TGTGCCAGCAGCCGAACACAGAACACTGAAGCTTTCTTT. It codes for CASSRTQNTEAFF.